Below are 8 T cell receptor beta chains sequenced from a single sample in a study of OX40 agonist ivuxolimab in advanced cancers. Method: immunoSEQ multiplex PCR; TCRdb's copy keeps in-frame clones and lacks some. Of 75,000 to 95,000 clones in the sample, about 91% were seen once. The sequences come from CD4+ or CD8+ T cells sorted from blood, collected in a trial of the OX40 agonist ivuxolimab. Receptors originate from an adult with an advanced solid tumor such as melanoma, head and neck, liver or kidney cancer.

The gene calls are TRBV30 and TRBJ1-5, with TRBD1 matching 7 bases. This CDR3 region has 18 residues. Germline V gives CDR1 GTSNPN, CDR2 SVGIG (reference sequence). V was clipped by 2 bases and J by 0 bases; unmatched bases: 13. Here the CDR3 reads CAWSLRRDSINSNQPQHF. CDR3 coding DNA: TGTGCCTGGAGTCTTCGGAGGGACAGCATCAATAGCAATCAGCCCCAGCATTTT.

The rearrangement uses TRBV4-3 and TRBJ2-4, with TRBD2 as a possible D gene (6 bases). The CDR3 covers 13 residues. Germline CDR1 reads LGHNA; CDR2 reads YSLEER. The germline V and J ends were trimmed by 5 bases and 8 bases, with 13 bases remaining between them. CDR3 sequence reads: CASSVGGRDIQYF. The CDR3 nucleotides are TGCGCCAGCAGCGTGGGGGGTCGCGACATTCAGTACTTC.

The chain links TRBV11-3 to TRBJ2-1, with D tentatively TRBD1 or TRBD2 (7 bases each). The CDR3 length is 19 residues. Looked up from germline, CDR1 is SGHNT and CDR2 is YENEEA. Trimming left V 6 bases short and J 4 bases short, with 28 bases between. The CDR3 DNA reads as TGTGCCAGCAGTTCCGGGGAGGGGGCTCCTACCACCCCATACAATGAGCAGTTCTTC. Encoded protein: CASSSGEGAPTTPYNEQFF.

This chain joins TRBV27 and TRBJ1-5, with 10 bases aligning to TRBD1. Per germline, CDR1 MNHEY and CDR2 SMNVEV (reference sequence). This CDR3 region has 13 residues. V was clipped by 6 bases and J by 7 bases; unmatched bases: 3. CDR3 sequence reads: CASRGQGSQPQHF. The CDR3 DNA reads TGTGCCAGCAGGGGACAGGGGTCCCAGCCCCAGCATTTT.

This chain connects TRBV5-1 to TRBJ2-2, with no clear D. CDR1 is SGHRS and CDR2 is YFSETQ in the germline V gene. This CDR3 contains 12 residues. Trimming removed 2 bases at V and 7 bases at J, with 6 bases between. The CDR3 loop reads CASSFGDGELFF. CDR3 sequence (DNA): TGCGCCAGCAGCTTTGGGGACGGGGAGCTGTTTTTT.

The chain combines TRBV23-1 with TRBJ1-5; TRBD1 matches at 8 bases. TRBV23-1 has ORF status, its function being uncertain. The ends lost 5 bases at V and 2 bases at J; junction bases unmatched: 5. The CDR3 has 15 amino acids. The chain's CDR3 is CASSYRGKCNQPQHF. The DNA of the CDR3 is TGCGCCAGCAGTTACAGGGGGAAGTGCAATCAGCCCCAGCATTTT.

The rearrangement joins TRBV30 to TRBJ1-5; possible D gene TRBD1, 6 bases. The germline V gene has CDR1 GTSNPN and CDR2 SVGIG (reference sequence). V dropped 5 bases and J dropped 0 bases, with 17 bases sitting between them. The CDR3 sequence is 16 residues long. The CDR3 DNA reads as TGTGCCTGGTCGTTCGGACAGATAAATAGCAATCAGCCCCAGCATTTT. This sequence encodes CAWSFGQINSNQPQHF. Supplemented by reference TRBV30 and TRBJ1-5, the full variable domain reads SQTIHQWPATLVQPVGSPLSLECTVEGTSNPNLYWYRQAAGRGLQLLFYSVGIGQISSEVPQNLSASRPQDRQFILSSKKLLLSDSGFYLCAWSFGQINSNQPQHFGDGTRLSIL.

The sample holds one count of this clone. This chain uses TRBV6-1 with TRBJ2-3; 8 bases fit TRBD2. Trimming removed 4 bases from V and 0 bases from J; junction bases left unmatched: 0. The CDR3 contains 14 residues. Germline V gene data show CDR1 as MNHNS and CDR2 as SASEGT. In DNA form, the CDR3 reads TGTGCCAGCAGTGGCGGGAGGAGCACAGATACGCAGTATTTT. It specifies CASSGGRSTDTQYF.